The 28 T cell receptor beta chains below all came from one sample that was sequenced in a study of OX40 agonist ivuxolimab in advanced cancers. Clones were read by immunoSEQ multiplex PCR, and TCRdb kept only the in-frame ones, dropping some. This table has about 67,000 clones, 85% to 90% appearing once. Source: CD4+ or CD8+ T cells sorted from blood, taken in a trial of the OX40 agonist ivuxolimab. The receptors originated from an adult with an advanced solid tumor such as melanoma, head and neck, liver or kidney cancer.

The chain has TRBV9 and TRBJ2-5; 8 bases line up with TRBD1. The V gene end was trimmed by 0 bases and the J gene end by 0 bases; junction bases not matched to a gene: 13. The V gene's germline CDR1 is SGDLS and CDR2 YYNGEE. The CDR3 has 19 amino acids. The CDR3 coding sequence is TGTGCCAGCAGCGTAGCGACCGGGACAGGTTTTAGCAACCAAGAGACCCAGTACTTC. Residues: CASSVATGTGFSNQETQYF.

V usage is TRBV12-5 and J usage is TRBJ2-3; 11 bases agree with TRBD2. In germline, CDR1 is LGHNT, CDR2 FRNRAP. Germline trimming cut 1 base from V and 4 bases from J; bases unmatched to any gene: 1. The CDR3 runs 15 residues. CDR3 nucleotides: TGTGCTAGTGGTTTGGAACTAGCGGGAGCAGATACGCAGTATTTT. Amino acids: CASGLELAGADTQYF.

CDR3 nucleotide sequence: TGTGCCAGCAGTGTAGGGGTACAAGAGACCCAGTACTTC. Protein product: CASSVGVQETQYF. The chain links TRBV6-1 to TRBJ2-5; D possibly corresponds to TRBD1 (5 bases). V gave up 4 bases and J gave up 2 bases, with 8 bases separating them. Per the germline V gene, CDR1 is MNHNS and CDR2 is SASEGT. The CDR3 runs 13 residues.

The rearrangement joins TRBV28 to TRBJ1-1, with a weak D call TRBD1 (6 bases). This CDR3 is built from 13 residues. CDR1 is MDHEN and CDR2 is SYDVKM in the germline V gene. With 1 base removed from V and 5 bases from J, the gap between germline ends came to 8 bases. The CDR3 bases are TGTGCCAGCAGTTTATTTCAGGGGACTGAAGCTTTCTTT. Its protein product is CASSLFQGTEAFF.

The chain uses TRBV18 and TRBJ2-7; a possible D gene is TRBD2 (5 bases). Germline V gives CDR1 KGHSH, CDR2 LQKENI. Trimming left V 4 bases short and J 6 bases short, with 10 bases between. The CDR3 is 12 residues long. CDR3 in amino acids: CASSLGGTEQYF. The DNA for the CDR3 is TGTGCCAGCTCACTCGGAGGTACCGAGCAGTACTTC.

This clone has only one observation. The chain combines TRBV27 with TRBJ1-4; 8 bases match TRBD1. V was clipped by 4 bases and J by 7 bases; unmatched bases: 5. Germline CDR1 and CDR2: MNHEY and SMNVEV (reference sequence). The CDR3 length is 14 residues. The CDR3 here is CASSSRDRPEKLFF. Here the CDR3 DNA reads TGTGCCAGCAGTTCCCGGGACAGGCCTGAAAAACTGTTTTTT. The whole variable domain, remainder taken from reference TRBV27 and TRBJ1-4, is EAQVTQNPRYLITVTGKKLTVTCSQNMNHEYMSWYRQDPGLGLRQIYYSMNVEVTDKGDVPEGYKVSRKEKRNFPLILESPSPNQTSLYFCASSSRDRPEKLFFGSGTQLSVL.

The gene calls are TRBV5-4 and TRBJ2-5, with 12 bases lining up with TRBD2. Unmatched junction bases numbered 2, after V lost 3 bases and J lost 2 bases. This CDR3 spans 15 amino acids. Germline lookup yields CDR1 SGHNT and CDR2 YYREEE (reference sequence). The CDR3 sequence is CASSWGTSGQETQYF. The CDR3 nucleotides read TGTGCCAGCAGCTGGGGGACTAGCGGGCAAGAGACCCAGTACTTC.

CDR3 residues: CASRAQGGIEKLFF. The CDR3, as DNA: TGTGCCAGTAGGGCACAGGGGGGAATTGAAAAACTGTTTTTT. The chain links TRBV19 to TRBJ1-4; 8 bases line up with TRBD1. This CDR3 is built from 14 residues. Germline CDR1 is LNHDA and CDR2 is SQIVND (reference sequence). With V trimmed by 6 bases and J by 7 bases, 7 bases remained unmatched.

The gene calls are TRBV7-6 and TRBJ2-7; a weak D match, TRBD2 (5 bases). Trimming shortened V by 2 bases and J by 2 bases, and 10 bases separated the two germline ends. Germline loops: CDR1 SGHVS, CDR2 FNYEAQ. The CDR3 loop spans 14 amino acids. CDR3 in amino acids: CASSLLGRPYEQYF. The CDR3 coding sequence is TGTGCCAGCAGCTTATTGGGGAGACCCTACGAGCAGTACTTC.

The table lists this clone with a count of one. The V gene is TRBV5-1, the J gene TRBJ2-1; D might be TRBD1 (6 bases). Germline V gene sequence: CDR1 SGHRS, CDR2 YFSETQ. This CDR3 comprises 15 residues. Trimming pared 0 bases from V and 2 bases from J, leaving 9 bases between. The CDR3 reads CASSLGTVPYNEQFF. For the CDR3, the DNA is TGCGCCAGCAGCTTGGGGACAGTGCCCTACAATGAGCAGTTCTTC.

The chain combines TRBV5-4 with TRBJ2-7, with TRBD2 matching 10 bases. Losses at the gene ends were 4 bases for V and 0 bases for J; bases not matched to a gene: 10. The CDR3 is 17 amino acids. The germline V gene has CDR1 SGHNT and CDR2 YYREEE (reference sequence). The CDR3 region is CASSPSGVAGGSYEQYF. The DNA of the CDR3 is TGTGCCAGCAGCCCTTCTGGAGTAGCGGGGGGCTCCTACGAGCAGTACTTC.

This chain uses TRBV7-7 with TRBJ1-1; no firm D call. Between the trimmed V and J ends, which lost 5 bases and 4 bases, there was a span of 11 bases. The CDR3 runs 13 residues. Germline CDR1 SSHAT, CDR2 FNYEAQ (reference sequence). DNA for the CDR3: TGTGCCAGCAGCCCTACTGACCTCACTGAAGCTTTCTTT. Its translation: CASSPTDLTEAFF.

The J gene is TRBJ1-4, the V gene TRBV7-2; 9 bases are a match to TRBD1. The CDR3 has 15 amino acids. The germline V gene has CDR1 SGHTA and CDR2 FQGNSA. V trimming: 5 bases; J trimming: 7 bases; junction bases outside the gene matches: 8. The CDR3 DNA follows: TGTGCCAGCAGCCCCCAGGGACAGGGTCTTGAAAAACTGTTTTTT. Its protein product is CASSPQGQGLEKLFF.

The chain links TRBV9 to TRBJ1-5; 7 positions agree with TRBD1. Unmatched junction bases numbered 3, after V lost 1 base and J lost 2 bases. The CDR3 contains 15 residues. The germline V gene encodes CDR1 SGDLS and CDR2 YYNGEE. This chain's CDR3 is CASSVSGTGNQPQHF. CDR3 nucleotide sequence: TGTGCCAGCAGCGTATCGGGGACAGGCAATCAGCCCCAGCATTTT.

The CDR3 nucleotides read TGCGCCAGCAGCCCCTCCGTGGCAGGCCAAGAGACCCAGTACTTC. Protein sequence: CASSPSVAGQETQYF. V is TRBV5-1 and J is TRBJ2-5; D is undetermined. CDR3 size: 15 residues. The germline V gene encodes CDR1 SGHRS and CDR2 YFSETQ. Deletions cut 4 bases from V and 1 base from J, with 14 bases between.

This clone was seen a single time. V is TRBV5-1 and J is TRBJ1-1; D may be TRBD1 (6 bases). Germline CDR1 SGHRS, CDR2 YFSETQ. Trimming pared 7 bases from V and 2 bases from J, leaving 12 bases between. The CDR3 extends over 13 amino acids. The CDR3 sequence is CASRTGTNTEAFF. Written as DNA, the CDR3 is TGCGCCAGCCGAACAGGGACCAACACTGAAGCTTTCTTT.

This chain links TRBV27 with TRBJ1-2; 7 bases fit TRBD1. The junction had 12 bases not matched to a gene; V was cut back by 1 base and J by 4 bases. This CDR3 has 17 amino acids. Germline CDR1 reads MNHEY; CDR2 reads SMNVEV (reference sequence). The CDR3, as DNA: TGTGCCAGCAGTTTATACTCTACTACAGGGGCGGGCTATGGCTACACCTTC. This gives the protein CASSLYSTTGAGYGYTF.

This chain uses TRBV12-5 with TRBJ1-1, with D perhaps matching TRBD1 (6 bases). This CDR3 is 12 amino acids long. The V gene lost 5 bases and the J gene lost 8 bases, with 12 bases spanning the gap. Germline V gene sequence: CDR1 LGHNT, CDR2 FRNRAP. The CDR3 DNA is TGTGCTAGTGGTAGGGACATCGGGGAAGCTTTCTTT. This translates into CASGRDIGEAFF.

The V call is TRBV2, the J call TRBJ2-3; D not resolved. This CDR3 has 12 amino acids. The V gene lost 5 bases and the J gene lost 1 base, with 4 bases spanning the gap. Germline CDR1 reads SNHLY; CDR2 reads FYNNEI. CDR3 protein: CASSLGTDTQYF. The CDR3 bases are TGTGCCAGCAGTCTGGGCACAGATACGCAGTATTTT.

This clone was found once. The V and J genes are TRBV2 and TRBJ1-5; 7 bases fit TRBD1. This CDR3 comprises 15 residues. J gave up 5 bases and V 6 bases, and 10 bases lay outside the gene matches. The germline gives CDR1 SNHLY, CDR2 FYNNEI. CDR3 nucleotides: TGTGCCAGCAGCAAGAGACAGGGTGTGGATCAGCCCCAGCATTTT. Residues: CASSKRQGVDQPQHF.

V gene TRBV7-2 combines with J gene TRBJ2-7, with TRBD1 matching over 10 bases. Trimming took 6 bases from V and 1 from J; bases not matched to a gene: 6. This CDR3 has 15 residues. Germline CDR1 and CDR2: SGHTA and FQGNSA. The CDR3 protein is CASSRDRGRSYEQYF. The CDR3 nucleotides are TGTGCCAGCAGTCGCGACAGGGGGCGTTCCTACGAGCAGTACTTC.

The rearrangement joins TRBV4-3 to TRBJ1-2; D is possibly TRBD1 (6 bases). CDR3 length: 14 residues. Trimming shortened V by 1 base and J by 5 bases, and 11 bases separated the two germline ends. Per the germline V gene, CDR1 is LGHNA and CDR2 is YSLEER. The DNA for the CDR3 is TGCGCCAGCAGCCAAGCGGACAGATTTTATGGCTACACCTTC. Its translation: CASSQADRFYGYTF.

The rearrangement uses TRBV7-9 and TRBJ2-5; 11 bases line up with TRBD2. From germline, CDR1 is SEHNR and CDR2 FQNEAQ (reference sequence). J lost 4 bases, V lost 2 bases, and 12 bases had no gene match. The CDR3 extends over 18 amino acids. DNA for the CDR3: TGTGCCAGCAGCTTAACGTCTAGCGGGGGGATGGGGCGAGAGACCCAGTACTTC. Translated, it gives CASSLTSSGGMGRETQYF.

The gene calls are TRBV7-2 and TRBJ1-6; D not resolved. CDR3 length equals 16 residues. Per germline, CDR1 SGHTA and CDR2 FQGNSA. With 2 bases removed from V and 9 bases from J, the gap between germline ends came to 17 bases. Here the CDR3 reads CASSLRSGLSGSPLHF. CDR3 DNA sequence: TGTGCCAGCAGCTTAAGAAGTGGTCTCTCGGGTTCACCCCTCCACTTT.

The chain couples TRBV6-6 to TRBJ1-2; the D is unclear. Germline V gives CDR1 MNHNY, CDR2 SVGAGI (reference sequence). The CDR3 has 14 residues. V was shortened by 6 bases and J by 0 bases, with 11 bases between the two germline ends. The CDR3 DNA follows: TGTGCCAGCAGCCCCTTTGGGGCTAACTATGGCTACACCTTC. Amino acid sequence: CASSPFGANYGYTF.

The chain couples TRBV10-3 to TRBJ1-1, with D possibly being TRBD1 (6 bases). The CDR3 runs to 13 residues. From germline, CDR1 is ENHRY and CDR2 SYGVKD. V was shortened by 4 bases and J by 7 bases, with 13 bases between the two germline ends. DNA of the CDR3: TGTGCCATCAGTGCCCGACAGGACGGTGAAGCTTTCTTT. This translates into CAISARQDGEAFF.

V usage is TRBV19 and J usage is TRBJ1-5, with TRBD1 matching 7 bases. Germline assignment: CDR1 LNHDA and CDR2 SQIVND (reference sequence). Trimming cost V 9 bases and J 2 bases; bases outside gene matches: 13. The CDR3 length is 16 residues. As DNA, the CDR3 is TGTGCCAGCCAGCAAGGACAGGTGGGGGGCAATCAGCCCCAGCATTTT. Translation: CASQQGQVGGNQPQHF. The full variable domain, with the rest looked up from reference TRBV19 and TRBJ1-5, is DGGITQSPKYLFRKEGQNVTLSCEQNLNHDAMYWYRQDPGQGLRLIYYSQIVNDFQKGDIAEGYSVSREKKESFPLTVTSAQKNPTAFYLCASQQGQVGGNQPQHFGDGTRLSIL.

The rearrangement links TRBV9 to TRBJ1-2; D not certain. The CDR3 is 14 residues long. Per the germline V gene, CDR1 is SGDLS and CDR2 is YYNGEE. Trimming took off 3 bases at V and 3 bases at J, with 12 bases between the two ends. CDR3 DNA sequence: TGTGCCAGCAGCGGTGGACGGGCAGACTATGGCTACACCTTC. It encodes CASSGGRADYGYTF.